Below are 29 T cell receptor beta chains sequenced from a single sample in a study of PD-L1 blockade in urothelial cancer. Specified time point: peripheral blood 6 weeks after treatment start. Measured with immunoSEQ multiplex PCR; TCRdb has only the in-frame clones, and not every one. The sample records around 110,000 clones, around 89% being singletons. The source was PBMCs, collected around atezolizumab (anti-PD-L1) treatment. All receptors come from a man aged 55 to 70 with urothelial cancer.

This clone was counted once. The genes are TRBV6-1 and TRBJ1-5, with 8 bases lining up with TRBD1. Germline trimming cut 6 bases from V and 7 bases from J; bases unmatched to any gene: 11. This CDR3 has 15 amino acids. In germline, CDR1 is MNHNS, CDR2 SASEGT. CDR3 sequence: CASRGGQGVGQPQHF. CDR3 nucleotides: TGTGCCAGCAGGGGCGGACAGGGCGTCGGGCAGCCCCAGCATTTT.

The DNA of the CDR3 is TGCAGCGTTGAAACTTACGCAGGGTTGAGTAGTGGCTACACCTTC. Translated, it gives CSVETYAGLSSGYTF. The chain combines TRBV29-1 with TRBJ1-2; the D gene is possibly TRBD1 (5 bases). CDR1 is SQVTM and CDR2 is ANQGSEA in the germline V gene. Trimming removed 2 bases at V and 7 bases at J, with 20 bases between. The CDR3 has 15 amino acids.

The rearrangement joins TRBV6-1 to TRBJ1-2, with unresolved D. The germline gives CDR1 MNHNS, CDR2 SASEGT. CDR3 size: 13 residues. Trimming removed 6 bases from V and 3 bases from J, with 11 bases in between. In nucleotides, the CDR3 is TGTGCCAGCAGCCCGGGGTATGACTATGGCTACACCTTC. Encoded protein: CASSPGYDYGYTF.

This chain uses TRBV10-3 with TRBJ2-7; 8 nucleotides line up with TRBD1. Trimming at V came to 7 bases and at J to 0 bases, leaving 8 bases not matched to a gene. The CDR3 runs 15 residues. In germline, CDR1 is ENHRY, CDR2 SYGVKD. The chain's CDR3 is CAITRGGTGSYEQYF. The CDR3 DNA reads as TGTGCCATCACCCGAGGGGGGACAGGCTCCTACGAGCAGTACTTC.

The chain couples TRBV11-2 to TRBJ2-7, with 7 bases aligning to TRBD2. This CDR3 region has 17 residues. J was trimmed by 2 bases and V by 5 bases; bases with no gene match: 15. Germline values: CDR1 SGHAT, CDR2 FQNNGV. CDR3 residues: CASSPGGASGYPYEQYF. The CDR3 DNA follows: TGTGCCAGCAGCCCGGGAGGAGCTAGCGGATATCCCTACGAGCAGTACTTC.

The chain recombines TRBV27 with TRBJ1-2; 10 bases align to TRBD1. There are 14 residues in the CDR3. Germline assignment: CDR1 MNHEY and CDR2 SMNVEV (reference sequence). With 5 bases clipped from V and 6 bases from J, the junction kept 6 bases outside the gene matches. CDR3: CASSPTGGFHGYTF. The CDR3 nucleotides read TGTGCCAGCAGTCCGACAGGGGGCTTTCATGGCTACACCTTC.

V is TRBV9 and J is TRBJ2-3, with 8 bases that match TRBD2. Germline CDR1 SGDLS, CDR2 YYNGEE. This CDR3 has 18 amino acids. Trimming removed 3 bases from V and 0 bases from J; junction bases left unmatched: 12. In DNA form, the CDR3 reads TGTGCCAGCAGCGCAGAGGGTGGGGAGCGGGAGAGCACAGATACGCAGTATTTT. It codes for CASSAEGGERESTDTQYF.

The DNA of the CDR3 is TGTGCCAGCACCACGGGGTCCCCAGGGGGCGAGCAGTACTTC. This translates into CASTTGSPGGEQYF. The chain combines TRBV5-4 with TRBJ2-7; 7 nucleotides line up with TRBD1. CDR3 length equals 14 residues. Trimming cost V 6 bases and J 6 bases; bases outside gene matches: 12. Germline CDR1 SGHNT, CDR2 YYREEE (reference sequence).

V gene TRBV5-1 combines with J gene TRBJ1-4; TRBD1 matches at 12 bases. The length of the CDR3 is 15 residues. V was pared by 3 bases and J by 8 bases, with 5 bases of the junction left unmatched. The germline gives CDR1 SGHRS, CDR2 YFSETQ. CDR3 residues: CASSSGDRGREKLFF. CDR3 nucleotides: TGCGCCAGCAGCTCGGGGGACAGGGGGCGAGAAAAACTGTTTTTT.

The chain employs TRBV10-3 and TRBJ2-1; TRBD2 aligns across 13 bases. J was trimmed by 0 bases and V by 4 bases; bases with no gene match: 3. Germline lookup yields CDR1 ENHRY and CDR2 SYGVKD. The CDR3 runs to 17 residues. The CDR3 DNA is TGTGCCATCAGTGGGGGGACTAGCGGGGCCTCCTACAATGAGCAGTTCTTC. Its translation: CAISGGTSGASYNEQFF.

V and J are TRBV27 and TRBJ2-7; 9 positions match TRBD2. Trimming removed 3 bases from V and 4 bases from J; junction bases left unmatched: 4. Germline loops: CDR1 MNHEY, CDR2 SMNVEV (reference sequence). The CDR3 totals 14 residues. DNA of the CDR3: TGTGCCAGCAGTTTTAGTAGCGGGAGATACGAGCAGTACTTC. It codes for CASSFSSGRYEQYF.

The chain recombines TRBV5-1 with TRBJ1-1; a weak D match, TRBD1 (5 bases). V was clipped by 7 bases and J by 1 base, with 14 bases between them. Germline V gene lookup returns CDR1 SGHRS and CDR2 YFSETQ. The CDR3 spans 14 residues. The CDR3 coding sequence is TGCGCCAGCCGCCAGGTGGGGCGGAACACTGAAGCTTTCTTT. Translated: CASRQVGRNTEAFF.

The chain joins TRBV7-2 to TRBJ1-2; 9 nucleotides match TRBD1. The CDR3 is 14 residues long. Germline values: CDR1 SGHTA, CDR2 FQGNSA. V lost 2 bases and J lost 6; bases outside the gene matches: 4. CDR3 sequence reads: CASSLYRGLDGYTF. The CDR3, as DNA: TGTGCCAGCAGCTTATACAGGGGGCTTGATGGCTACACCTTC.

This chain connects TRBV5-5 to TRBJ2-7; 8 bases match TRBD1. V shed 4 bases, J shed 3 bases, and the junction held 6 bases outside the gene matches. Germline values: CDR1 SGHKS, CDR2 YYEKEE (reference sequence). CDR3 length: 14 amino acids. CDR3 region: CASSPMTGDYEQYF. The CDR3 nucleotides are TGTGCCAGCAGCCCAATGACAGGGGACTACGAGCAGTACTTC.

CDR3 protein: CASRDVGRDTEAFF. The CDR3 DNA sequence: TGTGCCAGCAGGGATGTAGGGAGGGACACTGAAGCTTTCTTT. This chain links TRBV27 with TRBJ1-1; D unresolved. This CDR3 comprises 14 residues. Germline CDR1 MNHEY, CDR2 SMNVEV (reference sequence). Trimming took 6 bases from V and 3 from J, leaving 14 bases between them.

The V call is TRBV6-1, the J call TRBJ2-1; TRBD2 agrees at 10 bases. CDR1 and CDR2 (germline): MNHNS, SASEGT. V dropped 5 bases and J dropped 4; count of bases not matched to a gene: 2. CDR3 length: 14 residues. DNA of the CDR3: TGTGCCAGCAGTTCTAGCGGGAGATACAATGAGCAGTTCTTC. This encodes CASSSSGRYNEQFF.

The chain employs TRBV6-5 and TRBJ1-1; TRBD1 aligns across 7 bases. From germline, CDR1 is MNHEY and CDR2 SVGAGI. V was clipped by 6 bases and J by 1 base; unmatched bases: 8. CDR3 length: 15 amino acids. The CDR3 here is CASSRRQGANTEAFF. Written as DNA, the CDR3 is TGTGCCAGCAGCCGGAGACAGGGCGCGAACACTGAAGCTTTCTTT.

The chain uses TRBV19 and TRBJ2-3, with 10 bases identical to TRBD2. V was clipped by 5 bases and J by 4 bases; unmatched bases: 3. Germline lookup yields CDR1 LNHDA and CDR2 SQIVND (reference sequence). CDR3 length: 14 residues. Here the CDR3 reads CASSLGLAADTQYF. Here the CDR3 DNA reads TGTGCCAGTAGTCTAGGACTAGCGGCAGATACGCAGTATTTT. Combining the CDR3 with reference TRBV19 and TRBJ2-3 gives the whole variable domain DGGITQSPKYLFRKEGQNVTLSCEQNLNHDAMYWYRQDPGQGLRLIYYSQIVNDFQKGDIAEGYSVSREKKESFPLTVTSAQKNPTAFYLCASSLGLAADTQYFGPGTRLTVL.

The CDR3 is CASSLEGWTGGGTEAFF. The CDR3 coding sequence is TGTGCCAGCAGCTTAGAGGGGTGGACCGGCGGGGGCACTGAAGCTTTCTTT. This chain links TRBV7-8 with TRBJ1-1; D is possibly TRBD1 (5 bases). Germline V gives CDR1 SGHVS, CDR2 FQNEAQ. The CDR3 loop spans 17 amino acids. The germline V and J ends were trimmed by 1 base and 4 bases, with 19 bases remaining between them.

The gene calls are TRBV11-2 and TRBJ2-7, with D possibly being TRBD2 (7 bases). The germline V gene encodes CDR1 SGHAT and CDR2 FQNNGV. V was trimmed by 5 bases and J by 3 bases, leaving 14 bases between them. The CDR3 is 14 amino acids. CDR3 sequence reads: CASSLFRGGYEQYF. CDR3 DNA: TGTGCCAGCAGCCTCTTTAGGGGGGGCTACGAGCAGTACTTC.

The chain has TRBV7-9 and TRBJ2-3, with D perhaps matching TRBD2 (5 bases). The CDR3 is 13 residues long. Germline loops: CDR1 SEHNR, CDR2 FQNEAQ (reference sequence). Trimming shortened V by 5 bases and J by 1 base, and 7 bases separated the two germline ends. The CDR3 DNA is TGTGCCAGCAGCCGAGCGGGCACAGATACGCAGTATTTT. Its protein product is CASSRAGTDTQYF.

The V gene is TRBV6-5, the J gene TRBJ1-1; a weak D match, TRBD1 (5 bases). The germline V gene has CDR1 MNHEY and CDR2 SVGAGI. The CDR3 is 11 residues long. Trimming took off 5 bases at V and 7 bases at J, with 8 bases between the two ends. In DNA form, the CDR3 reads TGTGCCAGCAGTCAGGGCCGTGAAGCTTTCTTT. As protein: CASSQGREAFF.

A note on this clone: Other DNA sequences in this sample translate to the same CDR3. This chain uses TRBV29-1 with TRBJ2-7, with 12 bases matching TRBD1. The germline V gene encodes CDR1 SQVTM and CDR2 ANQGSEA. The trim removed 6 bases at V and 4 bases at J, leaving 4 bases unmatched. The CDR3 is 13 amino acids. CDR3 residues: CSVEGQGAYEQYF. The CDR3 DNA reads TGCAGCGTCGAGGGACAGGGGGCTTACGAGCAGTACTTC.

This clone was observed a few times. The V call is TRBV28, the J call TRBJ2-7; D perhaps matches TRBD1 (5 bases). CDR1 and CDR2 from the germline V gene are MDHEN and SYDVKM. V lost 7 bases to trimming and J lost 6 bases, with 16 bases between them. The CDR3 consists of 13 residues. The CDR3 loop reads CASNLARDGEQYF. The CDR3, as DNA: TGTGCCAGCAACCTCGCCAGGGATGGCGAGCAGTACTTC.

Here the CDR3 reads CASSSTGALGYGYTF. CDR3 bases: TGTGCCAGCTCATCTACAGGGGCCCTCGGCTATGGCTACACCTTC. This chain links TRBV18 with TRBJ1-2; 7 bases are a match to TRBD1. Trimming cost V 5 bases and J 4 bases; bases outside gene matches: 10. Looked up from germline, CDR1 is KGHSH and CDR2 is LQKENI. The CDR3 spans 15 residues. The full variable domain, completed using reference TRBV18 and TRBJ1-2, is NAGVMQNPRHLVRRRGQEARLRCSPMKGHSHVYWYRQLPEEGLKFMVYLQKENIIDESGMPKERFSAEFPKEGPSILRIQQVVRGDSAAYFCASSSTGALGYGYTFGSGTRLTVV.

This chain connects TRBV23-1 to TRBJ2-1; perhaps TRBD1 as D (6 bases). TRBV23-1 is identified as an open reading frame with a role that is uncertain. The V gene lost 4 bases and the J gene lost 6 bases, with 10 bases spanning the gap. This CDR3 is 13 amino acids long. As DNA, the CDR3 is TGCGCCAGCAGTCGAGTGGGGGCCAATGAGCAGTTCTTC. Residues: CASSRVGANEQFF.

The chain recombines TRBV5-6 with TRBJ2-1; D perhaps matches TRBD2 (5 bases). CDR3 length equals 14 residues. The germline V and J ends were trimmed by 5 bases and 9 bases, with 18 bases remaining between them. The V gene's germline CDR1 is SGHDT and CDR2 YYEEEE. The CDR3 spells CASRRTSSVGEQFF. The CDR3 DNA is TGTGCCAGCAGGAGAACTAGTTCAGTCGGTGAGCAGTTCTTC.

This sequence joins TRBV5-1 and TRBJ2-3; D is unclear. This CDR3 is built from 13 residues. The germline V gene encodes CDR1 SGHRS and CDR2 YFSETQ. V gave up 1 base and J gave up 9 bases, with 12 bases separating them. This chain's CDR3 is CASSLIGSPTQYF. The DNA for the CDR3 is TGCGCCAGCAGCTTGATCGGTAGCCCGACGCAGTATTTT.

This chain links TRBV28 with TRBJ1-1, with 12 bases aligning to TRBD1. Germline V gives CDR1 MDHEN, CDR2 SYDVKM. The trim removed 5 bases at V and 5 bases at J, leaving 6 bases unmatched. The CDR3 is 15 residues long. CDR3 coding DNA: TGTGCCAGCAGTCCGGGACAGGGGGCGAGGACTGAAGCTTTCTTT. Translated: CASSPGQGARTEAFF. Combining the CDR3 with reference TRBV28 and TRBJ1-1 gives the whole variable domain DVKVTQSSRYLVKRTGEKVFLECVQDMDHENMFWYRQDPGLGLRLIYFSYDVKMKEKGDIPEGYSVSREKKERFSLILESASTNQTSMYLCASSPGQGARTEAFFGQGTRLTVV.